This entry is about one TCR beta chain. This entry is derived from a study of technical replicates of blood from a few donors. Germline V CDR1 and CDR2: SQVTM, ANQGSEA. The CDR3 runs 16 residues. The junction had 15 bases not matched to a gene; V was cut back by 6 bases and J by 7 bases. Data came from immunoSEQ multiplex PCR; TCRdb stores just in-frame clones and leaves some out. The sample holds 75,000 to 95,000 clones, 80% to 95% seen once. The rearrangement joins TRBV29-1 to TRBJ2-7, with 13 bases matching TRBD2. Material: T cells isolated from PBMCs. This sequence was found in a human donor in good health. CDR3 in amino acids: CSVDKTLAGGRREQYF. The CDR3 nucleotides read TGCAGCGTAGACAAAACACTAGCGGGGGGGCGTCGAGAGCAGTACTTC.